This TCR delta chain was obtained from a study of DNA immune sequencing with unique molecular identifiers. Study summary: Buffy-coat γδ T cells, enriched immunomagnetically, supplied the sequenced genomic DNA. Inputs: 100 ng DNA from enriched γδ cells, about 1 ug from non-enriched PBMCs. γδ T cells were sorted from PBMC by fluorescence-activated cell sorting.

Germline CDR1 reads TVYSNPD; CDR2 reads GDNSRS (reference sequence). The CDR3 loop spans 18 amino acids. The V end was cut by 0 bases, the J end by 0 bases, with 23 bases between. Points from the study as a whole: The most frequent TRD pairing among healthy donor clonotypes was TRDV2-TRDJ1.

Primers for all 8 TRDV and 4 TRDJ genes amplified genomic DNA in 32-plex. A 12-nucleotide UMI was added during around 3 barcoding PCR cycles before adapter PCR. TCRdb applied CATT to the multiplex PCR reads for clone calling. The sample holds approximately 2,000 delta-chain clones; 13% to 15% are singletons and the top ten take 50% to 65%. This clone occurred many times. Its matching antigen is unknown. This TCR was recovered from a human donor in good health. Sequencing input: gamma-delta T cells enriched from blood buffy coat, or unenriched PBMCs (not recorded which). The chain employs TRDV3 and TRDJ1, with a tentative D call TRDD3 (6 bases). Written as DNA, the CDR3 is TGTGCCTTTAGCCAAGGAGGTTGGGGATCCCCCTACACCGATAAACTCATCTTT. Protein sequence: CAFSQGGWGSPYTDKLIF.